This T cell receptor (beta chain) was sequenced in a study of cytomegalovirus exposure and HLA in healthy donors. As for this clone: Antigen: not known. At the DNA level, this CDR3 is encoded by other sequences in the same sample as well.

Study observations and caveats: HLA alleles were associated with 15,000 to 20,000 TCR beta sequences in a later analysis at 0.05 false discovery rate.

PCR primers comprised 60 Vbeta and 13 Jbeta primers. Method: immunoSEQ multiplex PCR; TCRdb's copy keeps in-frame clones and lacks some. The table shows about 150,000 clones, with 80% occurring only once. Trimming took 5 bases from V and 2 from J, leaving 13 bases between them. The CDR3 is made up of 14 amino acids. Germline V gene sequence: CDR1 SGHTA, CDR2 FQGTGA. Sequencing was done on a sample of PBMCs. V and J are TRBV7-3 and TRBJ2-7; a weak D match, TRBD2 (6 bases). The clonotype was recovered from a young man in good health. CDR3 in amino acids: CASSPTLATYEQYF. CDR3 nucleotide sequence: TGTGCCAGCAGCCCTACACTAGCTACCTACGAGCAGTACTTC.